These 29 T cell receptor beta chains were all obtained from the same sample, sequenced in a study of T cell changes during pregnancy in multiple sclerosis. Repertoires were generated with immunoSEQ multiplex PCR, while TCRdb's copy carries only in-frame clones and drops some. The sample has tens of thousands of clones; about 92% are singletons. Sequenced here: CD4+ T cells from peripheral blood mononuclear cells, sampled in the third trimester of pregnancy. All receptors come from a female donor with multiple sclerosis, enrolled in a pregnancy study.

J is TRBJ1-1 and V is TRBV18, with 8 positions matching TRBD1. CDR1 is KGHSH and CDR2 is LQKENI in the germline V gene. The CDR3 contains 16 residues. V gave up 3 bases and J gave up 0 bases; unmatched junction bases: 6. The CDR3 protein is CASSPGTGTMNTEAFF. Here the CDR3 DNA reads TGTGCCAGCTCACCCGGGACAGGAACAATGAACACTGAAGCTTTCTTT.

The CDR3 spells CAISEGRGQYEQYF. CDR3 bases: TGTGCCATCAGTGAGGGCAGGGGGCAATACGAGCAGTACTTC. The chain links TRBV10-3 to TRBJ2-7; 8 bases match TRBD1. This CDR3 is built from 14 residues. In germline, CDR1 is ENHRY, CDR2 SYGVKD. V was clipped by 2 bases and J by 4 bases; unmatched bases: 4.

About this clone: The limits of the CDR3 on the DNA are not certain, so only TCRdb's listed CDR3 is given. The rearrangement joins TRBV19 to TRBJ2-1; the listed D gene, TRBD2, was not tested against the DNA. The CDR3 comprises 15 residues, both ends counted. Germline V gene lookup returns CDR1 LNHDA and CDR2 SQIVND (reference sequence). The CDR3 spells CASSAVWASGSQRFF.

The rearrangement uses TRBV2 and TRBJ1-4, with a possible D match to TRBD1 (6 bases). Germline CDR1 and CDR2: SNHLY and FYNNEI. Trimming removed 3 bases from V and 5 bases from J, with 16 bases in between. The CDR3 has 16 amino acids. In nucleotides, the CDR3 is TGTGCCAGCAGTGAGCTCCCGGGACAAGGAAATGAAAAACTGTTTTTT. It codes for CASSELPGQGNEKLFF.

The V gene is TRBV7-9, the J gene TRBJ1-4; 7 bases map to TRBD1. The CDR3 consists of 15 residues. Germline V gene data show CDR1 as SEHNR and CDR2 as FQNEAQ (reference sequence). V lost 5 bases, J lost 0 bases, and 3 bases stayed unmatched. The CDR3 DNA reads TGTGCCAGCAGCCTGGGACAGACAACTAATGAAAAACTGTTTTTT. It codes for CASSLGQTTNEKLFF.

The chain employs TRBV29-1 and TRBJ1-3, with 7 bases identical to TRBD1. The V and J ends lost 6 bases and 1 base, in that order; junction bases with no gene match: 3. Germline assignment: CDR1 SQVTM and CDR2 ANQGSEA. The CDR3 consists of 13 residues. The CDR3 here is CSVAGGSGNTIYF. As DNA, the CDR3 is TGCAGCGTAGCAGGGGGTTCTGGAAACACCATATATTTT.

The chain couples TRBV6-6 to TRBJ2-7; the match to TRBD2 covers 7 bases. The trim removed 0 bases at V and 6 bases at J, leaving 8 bases unmatched. Germline V gene data show CDR1 as MNHNY and CDR2 as SVGAGI (reference sequence). CDR3 size: 15 residues. This CDR3 reads CASSYSGGGPGEQYF. DNA for the CDR3: TGTGCCAGCAGTTACTCTGGGGGAGGGCCCGGCGAGCAGTACTTC.

The CDR3 coding sequence is TGTGCCAGCAGCCCTGCCGGGACAGGTACCTACGAGCAGTACTTC. Its translation is CASSPAGTGTYEQYF. The gene calls are TRBV7-2 and TRBJ2-7, with 8 positions matching TRBD1. V shed 5 bases, J shed 2 bases, and the junction held 8 bases outside the gene matches. The CDR3 is made up of 15 amino acids. Germline V gives CDR1 SGHTA, CDR2 FQGNSA.

This clone was picked up one time. The chain carries TRBV11-2 and TRBJ2-1; 9 bases match TRBD2. The CDR3 extends over 13 amino acids. Germline CDR1 reads SGHAT; CDR2 reads FQNNGV. The trim removed 6 bases at V and 6 bases at J, leaving 3 bases unmatched. The CDR3 DNA reads TGTGCCAGCAGGACTAGCGGCGGCAATGAGCAGTTCTTC. This gives the protein CASRTSGGNEQFF.

This chain joins TRBV5-6 and TRBJ1-4; no clear D. Per the germline V gene, CDR1 is SGHDT and CDR2 is YYEEEE. There are 16 residues in the CDR3. V was pared by 2 bases and J by 8 bases, with 19 bases between. The CDR3 nucleotides read TGTGCCAGCAGCTTTAGAGGACTGTCGAATCGGGAAAAACTGTTTTTT. Its translation: CASSFRGLSNREKLFF.

The chain is built from TRBV10-1 and TRBJ2-3; 9 bases align to TRBD1. The germline CDR1 and CDR2 sequences are WNHNN and SYGVQD (reference sequence). Trimming cost V 0 bases and J 6 bases; bases outside gene matches: 7. The CDR3 contains 16 residues. Written as DNA, the CDR3 is TGCGCCAGCAGTGAGTCCCTTGGGACAGGGTATGATACGCAGTATTTT. It specifies CASSESLGTGYDTQYF.

The chain links TRBV10-3 to TRBJ2-1, with 7 bases lining up with TRBD2. After removal of 3 bases from V and 3 bases from J, the junction contained 14 bases not matched to a gene. CDR1 is ENHRY, CDR2 SYGVKD, per germline. The CDR3 is 18 amino acids. CDR3 DNA: TGTGCCATCAGTGATTCGTTGGATCGCACTAGCGACTACAATGAGCAGTTCTTC. It translates to CAISDSLDRTSDYNEQFF.

This chain uses TRBV23-1 with TRBJ1-5; no clear D. TRBV23-1 carries the ORF label, with uncertain function. The CDR3 runs to 11 residues. V was cut by 10 bases and J by 7 bases, with 11 bases left in between. CDR3 residues: CAMGIEQPQHF. CDR3 in DNA: TGCGCCATGGGCATCGAACAGCCCCAGCATTTT.

The chain couples TRBV5-1 to TRBJ1-1; 9 nucleotides match TRBD1. Germline assignment: CDR1 SGHRS and CDR2 YFSETQ. The V and J ends lost 3 bases and 1 base, in that order; junction bases with no gene match: 7. The CDR3 loop spans 16 amino acids. CDR3 in DNA: TGCGCCAGCAGCTCCAACGACAGGGGGGCGAACACTGAAGCTTTCTTT. Its translation: CASSSNDRGANTEAFF.

The V gene is TRBV7-3, the J gene TRBJ1-1; the D is unclear. The germline V gene encodes CDR1 SGHTA and CDR2 FQGTGA. This CDR3 contains 13 residues. V was shortened by 2 bases and J by 4 bases, with 8 bases between the two germline ends. The CDR3 sequence: CASSLSLGTEAFF. The DNA of the CDR3 is TGTGCCAGCAGCTTATCCCTCGGCACTGAAGCTTTCTTT.

This rearrangement joins TRBV19 to TRBJ1-5; D might be TRBD1 (5 bases). The CDR3 is 13 residues long. V was trimmed by 3 bases and J by 6 bases, leaving 9 bases between them. Germline lookup yields CDR1 LNHDA and CDR2 SQIVND (reference sequence). The CDR3 sequence: CASSMGQVQPQHF. The CDR3 nucleotides are TGTGCCAGTAGTATGGGGCAGGTTCAGCCCCAGCATTTT.

CDR3 loop: CASSIPASGSNPDIEQFF. CDR3 coding DNA: TGTGCCAGTAGTATCCCCGCTAGCGGGAGCAACCCCGACATTGAGCAGTTCTTC. The J gene is TRBJ2-1, the V gene TRBV19; TRBD2 matches at 10 bases. The CDR3 totals 18 residues. Germline-derived CDR1 and CDR2 are LNHDA and SQIVND (reference sequence). V was clipped by 3 bases and J by 9 bases; unmatched bases: 17.

The chain couples TRBV30 to TRBJ2-5; 8 positions agree with TRBD1. This CDR3 is 15 amino acids long. The V segment lost 2 bases and the J segment 10 bases; nucleotides outside the gene matches: 15. Germline values: CDR1 GTSNPN, CDR2 SVGIG (reference sequence). As DNA, the CDR3 is TGTGCCTGGAGTCCCCTCCAGGGGGCAATTATGGACCAGTACTTC. It translates to CAWSPLQGAIMDQYF.

The chain carries TRBV6-5 and TRBJ2-5; D gene ambiguous. Trimming stripped 5 bases from V and 4 bases from J, with 8 bases between. The germline CDR1 and CDR2 sequences are MNHEY and SVGAGI. This CDR3 spans 12 amino acids. CDR3 DNA: TGTGCCAGCAGTCGCGAGCGAGAGACCCAGTACTTC. Translation gives CASSRERETQYF.

The chain recombines TRBV19 with TRBJ2-5; TRBD1 might be the D (6 bases). Trimming cost V 10 bases and J 13 bases, with 19 bases left between them. This CDR3 comprises 11 residues. The germline V gene encodes CDR1 LNHDA and CDR2 SQIVND (reference sequence). The CDR3 bases are TGTGCCACGGGGCCGGGACATTCTCTGTACTTC. It encodes CATGPGHSLYF.

The J gene is TRBJ1-5, the V gene TRBV2; D gene unclear. Trimming took off 4 bases at V and 5 bases at J, with 12 bases between the two ends. Per the germline V gene, CDR1 is SNHLY and CDR2 is FYNNEI. The CDR3 length is 14 residues. CDR3 DNA sequence: TGTGCCAGCAGTGCCTACACTCGGGATCAGCCCCAGCATTTT. Its protein is CASSAYTRDQPQHF.

This clone has a single count. J is TRBJ2-5 and V is TRBV9; D is possibly TRBD2 (5 bases). CDR1 is SGDLS, CDR2 YYNGEE, per germline. V was clipped by 4 bases and J by 1 base, with 17 bases between them. This CDR3 has 16 residues. This CDR3 is CASSFTPDSLQETQYF. For the CDR3, the DNA is TGTGCCAGCAGCTTTACTCCGGACTCGCTCCAAGAGACCCAGTACTTC. The full variable domain, rest sourced from reference TRBV9 and TRBJ2-5, is DSGVTQTPKHLITATGQRVTLRCSPRSGDLSVYWYQQSLDQGLQFLIQYYNGEERAKGNILERFSAQQFPDLHSELNLSSLELGDSALYFCASSFTPDSLQETQYFGPGTRLLVL.

The rearrangement links TRBV4-2 to TRBJ2-7; D might be TRBD2 (7 bases). This CDR3 has 16 residues. The V end was cut by 0 bases, the J end by 4 bases, with 16 bases between. Germline CDR1 and CDR2: LGHNA and YNFKEQ. The CDR3 is CASSQEGGGGLYEQYF. CDR3 sequence (DNA): TGTGCCAGCAGCCAAGAAGGAGGGGGGGGTTTGTACGAGCAGTACTTC.

The chain links TRBV5-1 to TRBJ2-3; tentative D call: TRBD2 (5 bases). Germline loops: CDR1 SGHRS, CDR2 YFSETQ. Trimming shortened V by 1 base and J by 2 bases, and 8 bases separated the two germline ends. The CDR3 runs 14 residues. The CDR3 sequence: CASSLSSPTDTQYF. The CDR3 DNA reads TGCGCCAGCAGCTTGTCTAGCCCCACAGATACGCAGTATTTT.

The V gene is TRBV5-8, the J gene TRBJ2-5; TRBD1 is a possible D gene (6 bases). The CDR3 is 13 amino acids. CDR1 and CDR2 from the germline V gene are SGHTS and YDEGEE. V lost 2 bases and J lost 4, with 9 bases in between. The CDR3 region is CASSLTGTETQYF. DNA of the CDR3: TGTGCCAGCAGCTTAACAGGGACAGAGACCCAGTACTTC.

This clone showed up just a few times. The chain links TRBV7-2 to TRBJ1-1; D is unclear. Germline V gene data show CDR1 as SGHTA and CDR2 as FQGNSA. The CDR3 sequence is 11 residues long. Trimming shortened V by 7 bases and J by 4 bases, and 7 bases separated the two germline ends. This CDR3 is CASKRITEAFF. The CDR3 DNA reads TGTGCCAGCAAGAGGATCACTGAAGCTTTCTTT. Filled out from reference TRBV7-2 and TRBJ1-1, the complete variable domain reads GAGVSQSPSNKVTEKGKDVELRCDPISGHTALYWYRQSLGQGLEFLIYFQGNSAPDKSGLPSDRFSAERTGGSVSTLTIQRTQQEDSAVYLCASKRITEAFFGQGTRLTVV.

This clone occurred a few times. The chain carries TRBV28 and TRBJ2-5; possibly TRBD1 for D (6 bases). This CDR3 is 14 amino acids long. Between the trimmed V and J ends, which lost 7 bases and 5 bases, there was a span of 17 bases. CDR1 MDHEN and CDR2 SYDVKM come from the germline V gene. CDR3 sequence: CASKEQGTRETQYF. The CDR3 DNA is TGTGCCAGCAAAGAACAGGGAACGCGGGAGACCCAGTACTTC.

CDR3 sequence: CASSPKGLAGRPDTQYF. CDR3 DNA: TGTGCCAGCAGTCCAAAGGGGCTAGCGGGGAGGCCAGATACGCAGTATTTT. This chain joins TRBV21-1 and TRBJ2-3; TRBD2 is the table's D call and was not checked against the DNA. TRBV21-1 is listed as a pseudogene. CDR3 length: 17 amino acids.

The J gene is TRBJ2-3, the V gene TRBV7-2, with 9 bases identical to TRBD1. The CDR3 length is 15 residues. Germline trimming cut 1 base from V and 5 bases from J; bases unmatched to any gene: 4. Germline CDR1 and CDR2: SGHTA and FQGNSA. The CDR3 loop reads CASSLDGTGRDTQYF. CDR3 DNA sequence: TGTGCCAGCAGCTTAGACGGGACAGGGAGAGATACGCAGTATTTT.